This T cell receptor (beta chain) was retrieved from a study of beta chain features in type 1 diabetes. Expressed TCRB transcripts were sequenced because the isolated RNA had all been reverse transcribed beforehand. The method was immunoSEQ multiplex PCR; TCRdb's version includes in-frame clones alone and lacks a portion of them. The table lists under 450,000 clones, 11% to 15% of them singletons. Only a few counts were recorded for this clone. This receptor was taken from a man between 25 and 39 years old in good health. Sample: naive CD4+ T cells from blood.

In nucleotides, the CDR3 is TGTGCCAGCTCAGGACAGGGCGGCACTGAAGCTTTCTTT. Protein product: CASSGQGGTEAFF. The chain recombines TRBV18 with TRBJ1-1, with 8 bases matching TRBD1. The CDR3 runs to 13 residues. In germline, CDR1 is KGHSH, CDR2 LQKENI. V gave up 5 bases and J gave up 4 bases; unmatched junction bases: 3.